This T cell receptor (beta chain) was recorded in a study of OX40 agonist ivuxolimab in advanced cancers. About the study as a whole: Ivuxolimab was a fully human IgG2 agonistic monoclonal antibody targeting the costimulatory receptor OX40 (CD134). A male proportion of about 79% and a mean age of approximately 58 years, ranging from 23 to 79, were recorded for the dose-escalation cohort. The paper reports the monotherapy dose-escalation portion (N = 52 patients) of the phase I ivuxolimab trial. Peripheral TCRbeta sequencing aimed to test whether ivuxolimab altered TCR sequence diversity and caused clonal T-cell expansion. Three dose-escalation patients achieved partial responses, one with hepatocellular carcinoma and two with cutaneous melanoma. Patients were allowed to have had prior anti-PD-1, anti-PD-L1 or anti-CTLA-4 therapy, and more than 35% of the dose-escalation patients had been treated with checkpoint inhibitors. Among the roughly 52 dose-escalation patients, approximately 20 had hepatocellular carcinoma, some 15 melanoma, 9 renal cell carcinoma and 9 head and neck cancer. Intravenous ivuxolimab was administered to patients every 2 weeks at six dose levels: 0.01, 0.1, 0.3, 1.5, 3 and 10 mg/kg.

Of note for this clone: Its antigen has not been determined. Base qualities are not at hand, and no much larger clone is one base apart.

Genomic DNA was extracted from sorted cells for sequencing of the TCRbeta CDR3 region. The immunoSEQ Assay was used to sequence the TCRbeta CDR3 regions. Not all clones reach the TCRdb copy of this immuneACCESS table, which keeps in-frame sequences only. Checked studies attribute under half of the gap to unresolved V genes and leave the rest unexplained. This sample is represented by more than 12,000 clones; 80% of them were singletons. The top ten clonotypes cover about 35% of the sample. The trial excluded patients who had a history of autoimmune disease or were on systemic immunosuppression. Peripheral blood for TCR sequencing was collected from all dose cohorts at baseline, on cycle 4 day 1, and on cycle 7 day 1. Samples were obtained from an open-label, multicenter, first-in-human phase I dose-escalation trial of ivuxolimab. Adults with locally advanced or metastatic melanoma, renal cell carcinoma, hepatocellular carcinoma or head and neck squamous cell carcinoma were enrolled in the trial. Before TCR sequencing, CD4+ T cells and CD8+ T cells were sorted from peripheral blood as separate populations.

The full study reports these points: At doses of 0.1 to 3.0 mg/kg, clonal expansion of both CD4+ and CD8+ T cells in blood was seen between baseline and week 6. Low levels of normalized T-cell clonal expansion were also seen in some patients who did not respond. On average, CD8+ T cells showed more expanded clones than CD4+ T cells after ivuxolimab. Antigen specificity was not determined for the clonally expanded peripheral T cells. In partial responders in the 0.1-3.0 mg/kg groups, normalized peripheral clonal expansion was found to be among the lowest, especially among CD8+ T cells.

Source: CD4+ or CD8+ T cells sorted from blood, taken in a trial of the OX40 agonist ivuxolimab. The sequence was obtained from an adult with an advanced solid tumor such as melanoma, head and neck, liver or kidney cancer.

In nucleotides, the sequence is TGTGCCAGCAGGGTACAGGGGTACGGGAGCGGTGGCTACACCTTC. It encodes CASRVQGYGSGGYTF. The V gene is TRBV6-4 and the J gene is TRBJ1-2; 7 nucleotides in the junction match TRBD1. Reading the germline V gene gives CDR1 MRHNA and CDR2 SNTAGT. The CDR3 covers 15 residues, taking in both the cysteine and the phenylalanine. Just CDR3 DNA is preserved here, 45 bases in frame from base 1. V has 6 bases trimmed and J has 7 bases trimmed; junction bases matching no gene number 14.